A single sample gave rise to the 31 T cell receptor beta chains below, sequenced in a study of quantifying T cell responses using KT2 cells. Study-level information: RNA was reverse transcribed with TCR alpha and beta constant-region primers.

Each cDNA got a UMI-containing oligo ligated at its 3' end. The first PCR ran roughly 4 cycles with an equimolar RC1.1 and RC1.2 beta primer mix. TCRdb re-called the UMI-ligation and nested PCR reads through MiXCR, storing one row per CDR3 protein. The sample has around 35,000 distinct CDR3 sequences; 10% are singletons. The material sequenced was PBMCs spiked with cells of the T cell clone KT2. The receptors originated from a human donor.

This clonotype was seen more than once but under ten times. The chain combines TRBV5-1 with TRBJ1-2; no clear D. Trimming stripped 4 bases from V and 4 bases from J, with 20 bases between. Germline-derived CDR1 and CDR2 are SGHRS and YFSETQ. The length of the CDR3 is 16 residues. The DNA for the CDR3 is TGCGCCAGCAGCGTAGGAAGGGAAGCCGGATTCTATGGCTACACCTTC. Translated, it gives CASSVGREAGFYGYTF. The variable domain in full, with the rest retrieved from reference TRBV5-1 and TRBJ1-2, is KAGVTQTPRYLIKTRGQQVTLSCSPISGHRSVSWYQQTPGQGLQFLFEYFSETQRNKGNFPGRFSGRQFSNSRSEMNVSTLELGDSALYLCASSVGREAGFYGYTFGSGTRLTVV.

In nucleotides, the CDR3 is TGTGCCAGCAGCTGGACTAGCGGGGGAGGTGAGACCCAGTACTTC. This gives the protein CASSWTSGGGETQYF. This rearrangement joins TRBV3-1 to TRBJ2-5; 13 bases are a match to TRBD2. The CDR3 has 15 residues. Germline V gene data show CDR1 as LGHDT and CDR2 as YNNKEL (reference sequence). Trimming at V came to 5 bases and at J to 5 bases, leaving 5 bases not matched to a gene.

The rearrangement joins TRBV7-8 to TRBJ2-2; D ambiguous. The CDR3 contains 15 residues. The V and J ends lost 7 bases and 2 bases respectively, with 14 bases between them. The V gene's germline CDR1 is SGHVS and CDR2 FQNEAQ. CDR3 nucleotide sequence: TGTGCCAGCATCGGCTGGGCGGAAAACACCGGGGAGCTGTTTTTT. Translation gives CASIGWAENTGELFF.

The chain is built from TRBV29-1 and TRBJ1-5; D is undetermined. The CDR3 runs to 13 residues. Trimming removed 4 bases from V and 3 bases from J, with 10 bases in between. CDR1 and CDR2 from the germline V gene are SQVTM and ANQGSEA. CDR3: CSVASGVNQPQHF. The CDR3 DNA sequence: TGCAGCGTTGCTTCAGGAGTCAATCAGCCCCAGCATTTT.

The V gene is TRBV5-1, the J gene TRBJ1-4; the match to TRBD1 covers 12 bases. The CDR3 has 15 residues. Trimming cost V 0 bases and J 7 bases; bases outside gene matches: 1. The germline gives CDR1 SGHRS, CDR2 YFSETQ. The CDR3 bases are TGCGCCAGCAGCTTGGCGGGACAGGGGGCTGAAAAACTGTTTTTT. Protein: CASSLAGQGAEKLFF.

This clonotype was observed at least ten times. The chain is built from TRBV11-3 and TRBJ2-2; 11 nucleotides match TRBD1. CDR1 is SGHNT, CDR2 YENEEA, per germline. Trimming cost V 5 bases and J 6 bases; bases outside gene matches: 5. The CDR3 is 15 amino acids. CDR3 protein: CASSIRTGGSGELFF. The DNA of the CDR3 is TGTGCCAGCAGCATTAGGACAGGGGGCTCCGGGGAGCTGTTTTTT.

The chain combines TRBV7-2 with TRBJ2-2, with D hard to call. Germline CDR1 reads SGHTA; CDR2 reads FQGNSA. There are 16 residues in the CDR3. V lost 3 bases and J 6 bases, leaving 17 bases between the germline ends. CDR3 sequence reads: CASSLLGIQRAGELFF. The CDR3 DNA reads TGTGCCAGCAGCTTGCTAGGAATCCAAAGGGCCGGGGAGCTGTTTTTT.

The rearrangement joins TRBV5-4 to TRBJ2-3; 9 positions agree with TRBD2. J was trimmed by 3 bases and V by 4 bases; bases with no gene match: 6. From germline, CDR1 is SGHNT and CDR2 YYREEE (reference sequence). This CDR3 has 15 residues. CDR3: CASSPRTSETDTQYF. The CDR3 bases are TGTGCCAGCAGCCCCAGGACTAGCGAAACAGATACGCAGTATTTT.

This clonotype was counted at least ten times. Compared with germline, one end of the junction differs, possibly owing to a read error. The CDR3 nucleotides are TGCAGCGTTGTTTCCAGCGGGAGTGGGTACTTC. This translates into CSVVSSGSGYF. This chain uses TRBV29-1 with TRBJ2-1; 8 nucleotides agree with TRBD2. The CDR3 is made up of 11 amino acids. Germline values: CDR1 SQVTM, CDR2 ANQGSEA.

At least ten counts were recorded for this clonotype. The genes are TRBV6-4 and TRBJ2-1; 9 nucleotides match TRBD2. The CDR3 is made up of 14 amino acids. V gave up 6 bases and J gave up 2 bases; unmatched junction bases: 2. Germline V gene lookup returns CDR1 MRHNA and CDR2 SNTAGT. Written as DNA, the CDR3 is TGTGCCAGCAGGAGCGGGGGGCCCTACAATGAGCAGTTCTTC. This codes for CASRSGGPYNEQFF.

This clonotype has a handful of counts. Because the CDR3's place on the DNA is in doubt, the DNA is left out and the CDR3 is given as listed by TCRdb. The chain has TRBV28 and TRBJ2-7. Termini included, the CDR3 measures 15 amino acids. Germline values: CDR1 MDHEN, CDR2 SYDVKM. This CDR3 reads CASSSSAVQSYEQYF.

V and J are TRBV20-1 and TRBJ2-3; 8 nucleotides agree with TRBD2. Trimming at V came to 2 bases and at J to 3 bases, leaving 7 bases not matched to a gene. Germline V lookup: CDR1 DFQATT, CDR2 SNEGSKA (reference sequence). CDR3 size: 15 residues. The CDR3 DNA follows: TGCAGTGCTAGAAGACAAAGCGGGGGTACAGATACGCAGTATTTT. This translates into CSARRQSGGTDTQYF.

In its sample, this clonotype is large. V is TRBV5-1 and J is TRBJ2-1; 8 nucleotides align to TRBD1. The CDR3 extends over 17 amino acids. Per the germline V gene, CDR1 is SGHRS and CDR2 is YFSETQ. The trim removed 4 bases at V and 10 bases at J, leaving 19 bases unmatched. CDR3 loop: CASSLQPQGAPSWEQFF. CDR3 sequence (DNA): TGCGCCAGCAGCCTACAACCCCAGGGGGCTCCAAGCTGGGAGCAGTTCTTC.

This clonotype is medium-sized by share. CDR3 protein: CASRRGQGVTDTQYF. In DNA, the CDR3 is TGTGCCAGCAGACGAGGACAGGGTGTCACAGATACGCAGTATTTT. This rearrangement joins TRBV27 to TRBJ2-3, with 8 bases aligning to TRBD1. V lost 6 bases, J lost 2 bases, and 7 bases stayed unmatched. Germline V gives CDR1 MNHEY, CDR2 SMNVEV (reference sequence). This CDR3 contains 15 residues.

This clonotype was recorded many times. V and J are TRBV25-1 and TRBJ1-2; D possibly corresponds to TRBD1 (5 bases). V gave up 3 bases and J gave up 2 bases, with 10 bases separating them. This CDR3 region has 14 residues. Germline V gives CDR1 MGHDK, CDR2 SYGVNS. The CDR3, as DNA: TGTGCCAGCAGTGATCGGGGGATGAACTATGGCTACACCTTC. This sequence encodes CASSDRGMNYGYTF.

The chain combines TRBV4-1 with TRBJ2-5; 7 bases map to TRBD2. The CDR3 runs to 17 residues. Germline V gives CDR1 MGHRA, CDR2 YSYEKL. The V gene end was trimmed by 5 bases and the J gene end by 0 bases; junction bases not matched to a gene: 12. CDR3 nucleotide sequence: TGCGCCAGCAGCAACCCCCCCAGCGGGAATAACCAAGAGACCCAGTACTTC. Translation: CASSNPPSGNNQETQYF.

The chain recombines TRBV3-1 with TRBJ2-7; D remains unclear. The CDR3 length is 13 residues. CDR1 and CDR2 from the germline V gene are LGHDT and YNNKEL (reference sequence). V was shortened by 0 bases and J by 2 bases, with 5 bases between the two germline ends. CDR3 bases: TGTGCCAGCAGCCAAGATTCGACCTACGAGCAGTACTTC. It specifies CASSQDSTYEQYF.

The chain is built from TRBV28 and TRBJ2-3; TRBD2 matches at 8 bases. Per germline, CDR1 MDHEN and CDR2 SYDVKM. Germline trimming cut 2 bases from V and 5 bases from J; bases unmatched to any gene: 18. CDR3 size: 19 residues. The CDR3 coding sequence is TGTGCCAGCAGTTTAATATCCCCTATGAGCGGGAGTGCCGGAGATACGCAGTATTTT. Translating gives CASSLISPMSGSAGDTQYF.

V usage is TRBV6-1 and J usage is TRBJ2-5; 10 positions agree with TRBD1. Germline CDR1 reads MNHNS; CDR2 reads SASEGT. The CDR3 totals 15 residues. The junction had 8 bases not matched to a gene; V was cut back by 5 bases and J by 5 bases. Here the CDR3 DNA reads TGTGCCAGCAGTCCAAGACAGGGGGCGCGGGAGACCCAGTACTTC. Protein: CASSPRQGARETQYF.

The chain links TRBV12-3 or TRBV12-4 to TRBJ1-1, with a weak D call TRBD1 (5 bases). V was cut by 5 bases and J by 5 bases, with 15 bases left in between. The CDR3 length is 14 residues. The CDR3 bases are TGTGCCAGCAGTCCCAGACAGTTAAGGACTGAAGCTTTCTTT. As protein: CASSPRQLRTEAFF.

This clonotype was seen repeatedly, ten times or more. This chain links TRBV11-2 with TRBJ2-5, with 10 bases fitting TRBD2. The CDR3 totals 16 residues. The ends lost 3 bases at V and 0 bases at J; junction bases unmatched: 4. Germline-derived CDR1 and CDR2 are SGHAT and FQNNGV. The CDR3 coding sequence is TGTGCCAGCAGCTTCCTTAGCGGGGGGAACCAAGAGACCCAGTACTTC. The encoded protein is CASSFLSGGNQETQYF.

V usage is TRBV27 and J usage is TRBJ1-1; possible D gene TRBD1, 5 bases. This CDR3 contains 15 residues. Trimming stripped 6 bases from V and 6 bases from J, with 20 bases between. Germline V CDR1 and CDR2: MNHEY, SMNVEV (reference sequence). The DNA for the CDR3 is TGTGCCAGCAGGCCTCACCGGGGGTTTGACTCTGAAGCTTTCTTT. Amino acid sequence: CASRPHRGFDSEAFF.

There are a few counts of this clonotype. The J gene is TRBJ2-1, the V gene TRBV11-3; D could derive from TRBD1 or TRBD2 (5 bases each). This CDR3 has 15 residues. Trimming left V 7 bases short and J 5 bases short, with 18 bases between. Germline V gene sequence: CDR1 SGHNT, CDR2 YENEEA. The CDR3 spells CASTLGDVGNNEQFF. CDR3 DNA: TGTGCCAGCACCCTGGGGGATGTAGGGAACAATGAGCAGTTCTTC.

The V and J genes are TRBV29-1 and TRBJ1-3; 10 nucleotides agree with TRBD1. With V trimmed by 5 bases and J by 2 bases, 3 bases remained unmatched. Germline V gene sequence: CDR1 SQVTM, CDR2 ANQGSEA. There are 14 residues in the CDR3. CDR3: CSVRQGAAGNTIYF. The CDR3 bases are TGCAGCGTTCGACAGGGGGCGGCTGGAAACACCATATATTTT.

The table lists this clonotype with a few counts. The chain carries TRBV12-3 or TRBV12-4 and TRBJ1-1, with TRBD1 matching over 9 bases. CDR3 length equals 16 residues. V was clipped by 5 bases and J by 0 bases; unmatched bases: 7. The CDR3 spells CASSLRTGVMNTEAFF. CDR3 nucleotide sequence: TGTGCCAGCAGTCTACGGACAGGGGTCATGAACACTGAAGCTTTCTTT.

The gene calls are TRBV13 and TRBJ2-1; maybe TRBD2 (7 bases). The CDR3 is 16 residues long. The V end was cut by 5 bases, the J end by 2 bases, with 16 bases between. Germline CDR1 is PRHDT and CDR2 is FYEKMQ (reference sequence). The CDR3 DNA is TGTGCCAGCAGCCCAGGCGGGGGCAGAACCTACAATGAGCAGTTCTTC. It specifies CASSPGGGRTYNEQFF.

This chain's CDR3 is CASSHTTGAGELFF. As DNA, the CDR3 is TGCGCCAGCAGCCACACAACAGGGGCCGGGGAGCTGTTTTTT. V is TRBV4-1 and J is TRBJ2-2; 7 bases are a match to TRBD1. The germline gives CDR1 MGHRA, CDR2 YSYEKL. V gave up 3 bases and J gave up 6 bases; unmatched junction bases: 4. This CDR3 comprises 14 residues.

This clonotype came up many times. As DNA, the CDR3 is TGTGCCAGCAGTTATGAGGGGGCGAGCAATCAGCCCCAGCATTTT. Encoded protein: CASSYEGASNQPQHF. The rearrangement joins TRBV6-2 or TRBV6-3 to TRBJ1-5, with 7 bases matching TRBD1. V lost 3 bases, J lost 1 base, and 3 bases stayed unmatched. The CDR3 consists of 15 residues. Germline CDR1 reads MNHEY; CDR2 reads SVGEGT.

The chain combines TRBV20-1 with TRBJ2-7, with TRBD2 identical over 11 bases. The length of the CDR3 is 13 residues. Germline assignment: CDR1 DFQATT and CDR2 SNEGSKA (reference sequence). V was clipped by 3 bases and J by 4 bases; unmatched bases: 2. CDR3 residues: CSASGTSGYEQYF. In DNA form, the CDR3 reads TGCAGTGCTAGCGGGACTAGCGGATACGAGCAGTACTTC.

The chain combines TRBV4-3 with TRBJ1-1; D is unclear. The CDR3 is 15 amino acids. The germline CDR1 and CDR2 sequences are LGHNA and YSLEER. Trimming stripped 0 bases from V and 1 base from J, with 9 bases between. This CDR3 is CASSQDAETNTEAFF. CDR3 nucleotides: TGCGCCAGCAGCCAAGATGCGGAGACGAACACTGAAGCTTTCTTT.

This clonotype showed up just a few times. The chain employs TRBV20-1 and TRBJ2-3, with 11 positions matching TRBD2. CDR1 and CDR2 (germline): DFQATT, SNEGSKA (reference sequence). The CDR3 spans 17 residues. Trimming cost V 2 bases and J 4 bases; bases outside gene matches: 11. Here the CDR3 DNA reads TGCAGTGCTAGAACCCCCACTAGCGGGGGACCATCAGATACGCAGTATTTT. This codes for CSARTPTSGGPSDTQYF.